This entry concerns a single TCR beta chain. Its specificity is not known. The data stem from a study of CD8+ T cells in alopecia areata. Study-wide results and limits: Elevated clonality characterized lesional scalp relative to normal scalp, particularly in alopecia totalis/universalis.

RNA, once extracted, was reverse transcribed into cDNA for use as the sequencing template. TCRdb keeps only in-frame clones here, not all; method: immunoSEQ multiplex PCR. The sample has around 200,000 clones, almost 65% seen once. The CDR3 consists of 14 residues. The ends lost 0 bases at V and 7 bases at J; junction bases unmatched: 3. CDR1 is MNHEY and CDR2 is SVGAGI in the germline V gene. This sequence originates from a human donor with alopecia areata. This chain joins TRBV6-5 and TRBJ1-2; 9 bases align to TRBD1. The material sequenced was CD4+ T cells sorted from blood, taken at week 0. CDR3 nucleotides: TGTGCCAGCAGTTACTCCGGGACAGGGTTTGGCTACACCTTC. This encodes CASSYSGTGFGYTF.